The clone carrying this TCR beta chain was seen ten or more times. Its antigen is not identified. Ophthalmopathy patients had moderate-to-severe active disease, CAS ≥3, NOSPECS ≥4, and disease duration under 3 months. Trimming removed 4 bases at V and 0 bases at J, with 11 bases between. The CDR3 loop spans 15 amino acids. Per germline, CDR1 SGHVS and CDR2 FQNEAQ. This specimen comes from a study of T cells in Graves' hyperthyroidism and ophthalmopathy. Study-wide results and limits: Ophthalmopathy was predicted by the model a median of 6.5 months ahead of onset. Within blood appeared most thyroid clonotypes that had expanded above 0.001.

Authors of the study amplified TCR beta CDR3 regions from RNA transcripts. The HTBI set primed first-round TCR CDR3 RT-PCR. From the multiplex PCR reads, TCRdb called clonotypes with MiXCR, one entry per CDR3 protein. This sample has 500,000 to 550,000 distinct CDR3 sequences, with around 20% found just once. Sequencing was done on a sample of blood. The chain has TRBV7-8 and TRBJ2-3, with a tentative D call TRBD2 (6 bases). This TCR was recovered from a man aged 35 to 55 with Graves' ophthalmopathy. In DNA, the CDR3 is TGTGCCAGCAGCTCCTTAGCGGTTAGCACAGATACGCAGTATTTT. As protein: CASSSLAVSTDTQYF.